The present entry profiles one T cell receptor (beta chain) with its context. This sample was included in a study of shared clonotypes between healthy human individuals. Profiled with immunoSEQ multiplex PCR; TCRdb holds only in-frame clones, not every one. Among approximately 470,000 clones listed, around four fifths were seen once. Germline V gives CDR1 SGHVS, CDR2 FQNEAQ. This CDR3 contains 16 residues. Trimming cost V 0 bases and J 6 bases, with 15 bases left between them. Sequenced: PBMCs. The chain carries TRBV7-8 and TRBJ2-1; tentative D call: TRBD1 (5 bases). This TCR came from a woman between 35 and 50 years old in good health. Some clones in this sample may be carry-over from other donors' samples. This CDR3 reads CASSLARQGMRNEQFF. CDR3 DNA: TGTGCCAGCAGCTTAGCGCGGCAGGGTATGCGCAATGAGCAGTTCTTC.